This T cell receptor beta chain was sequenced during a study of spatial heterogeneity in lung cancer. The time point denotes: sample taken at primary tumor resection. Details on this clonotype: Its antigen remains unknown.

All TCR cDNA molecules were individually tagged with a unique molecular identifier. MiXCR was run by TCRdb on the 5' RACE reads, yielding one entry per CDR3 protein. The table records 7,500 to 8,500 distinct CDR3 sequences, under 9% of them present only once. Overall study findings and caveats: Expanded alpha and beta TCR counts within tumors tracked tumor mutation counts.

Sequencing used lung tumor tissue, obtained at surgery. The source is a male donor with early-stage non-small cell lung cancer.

The DNA of the CDR3 is TGCAGCGGTAAAGGGACTAGCGGGGGCTCCTACAATGAGCAGTTCTTC. Translated: CSGKGTSGGSYNEQFF. V usage is TRBV29-1 and J usage is TRBJ2-1, with 14 bases lining up with TRBD2. This CDR3 region has 16 residues. In germline, CDR1 is SQVTM, CDR2 ANQGSEA. Trimming at V came to 7 bases and at J to 0 bases, leaving 5 bases not matched to a gene.